This record covers a single TCR beta chain. The clone's antigen remains unknown. Base qualities were left out, and no much larger clone turns up one base away. This specimen comes from a study of cytomegalovirus exposure and HLA in healthy donors (dated by TCRdb to the late 2010s). Background for the entire study: A later analysis indicated that the 130 or so validation repertoires were generated on the platform also employed for the 700 or so repertoires of the first cohort. The study aimed to test whether cataloging public T cell receptors could reveal signatures of past pathogen exposure. In addition to the first cohort of 500 to 850 subjects, a separate validation cohort of about 120 different subjects was used. To predict cytomegalovirus infection status, the study combined high-throughput TCR immunosequencing, statistical association of individual TCRs with disease status, and machine learning.

Donors formed part of the validation cohort, which comprised 95 to 150 subjects and was distinct from the first cohort of under 850 subjects. Receptor amplification or capture employed the immunoSEQ multiplex PCR assay. The study's processing was this. A statistical classification framework was built to diagnose cytomegalovirus status from the catalog of TCR beta chain sequences. This is the immuneACCESS table as TCRdb keeps it, with only in-frame sequences that have V and J called. A part of the clones is gone; compared with another copy, unresolved V genes explain less than half, and the rest is unexplained. From that table come the V and J calls and clone size; the DNA was used to work out D and trimming. The sample records fewer than 350,000 clones, 70% to 90% of which are singletons. Around 0.92% of the sample lies in the top ten. The cysteine opens and the phenylalanine closes a CDR3 of 15 amino acids. CDR3 DNA only is kept here, 45 bases in frame from base 1. Germline trimming amounts to 4 bases on V and 4 bases on J, with 9 as the count of junction bases outside the gene matches. The germline V gene (reference sequence) specifies PRHDT as CDR1 and FYEKMQ as CDR2.

Overall results and qualifications from the work: Three of the identified cytomegalovirus-associated TCR beta chains were confirmed in vitro to be specific for cytomegalovirus antigens. While some public TCRs were present in many individuals, most TCR sequences turned up only very rarely across donors. Cytomegalovirus status was reported to be diagnosed by the classifier with high specificity and sensitivity in both the original and validation cohorts. A total of fewer than 200 TCR beta chains were listed by the study as associated with cytomegalovirus. A later analysis lacked HLA typing for the validation cohort, so it scored co-occurrence in that cohort across all 120 repertoires. Of the cluster scores, 85% to 95% were above 0 in a later analysis, which found that TCRs clustered in the first cohort also tended to co-occur in the 120 or so validation repertoires. The authors suggested that the approach could potentially be extended to other disease states and immunological phenotypes.

This TCR was sampled from a woman between 18 and 30 years old in good health and CMV-seronegative. Here the chain combines TRBV13 and TRBJ1-2, with 7 middle bases fitting TRBD1. The sequenced sample was PBMCs. The DNA sequence is as follows: TGTGCCAGCAGCTACCGGGACAGCAACCCCTATGGCTACACCTTC. Its product reads: CASSYRDSNPYGYTF.